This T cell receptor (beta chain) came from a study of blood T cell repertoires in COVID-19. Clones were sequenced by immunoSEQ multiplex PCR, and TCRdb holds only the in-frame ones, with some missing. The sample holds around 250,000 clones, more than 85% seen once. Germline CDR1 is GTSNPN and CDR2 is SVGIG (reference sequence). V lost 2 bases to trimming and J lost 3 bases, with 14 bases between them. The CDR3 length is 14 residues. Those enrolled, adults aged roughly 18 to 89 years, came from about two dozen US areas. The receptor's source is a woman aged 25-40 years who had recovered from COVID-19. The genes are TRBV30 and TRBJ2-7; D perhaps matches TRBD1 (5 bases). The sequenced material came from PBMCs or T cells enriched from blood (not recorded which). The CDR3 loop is CAWSPTQGYYEQYF. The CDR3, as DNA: TGTGCCTGGAGTCCCACGCAGGGTTACTACGAGCAGTACTTC.